In this sample, the clone carrying this T cell receptor beta chain turned up many times. Its target is unknown. When ophthalmopathy did not progress within 18 months, Graves' hyperthyroidism was considered stable. Germline trimming cut 6 bases from V and 3 bases from J; bases unmatched to any gene: 4. CDR1 is MDHEN and CDR2 is SYDVKM in the germline V gene. The CDR3 loop spans 14 amino acids. The data were obtained in a study of T cells in Graves' hyperthyroidism and ophthalmopathy. Looking at the study overall: The blood sample was taken at first diagnosis, before treatment began. General observations from the study: From stable hyperthyroidism, ophthalmopathy was separated by a 13 V-J model. Blood also carried most thyroid clonotypes expanded above 0.001.

Researchers amplified the TCR beta CDR3 regions from RNA transcripts. A first-round RT-PCR of the TCR CDR3 used the HTBI primer set. TCRdb reanalysed the multiplex PCR reads using MiXCR and keeps one entry per CDR3 protein. The data contain about 570,000 distinct CDR3 sequences, approximately 15% of them singletons. This TCR was sampled from a woman in her 40s with Graves' hyperthyroidism. The sample taken for sequencing was blood. This chain links TRBV28 with TRBJ2-7; 11 nucleotides match TRBD2. The CDR3 is CASSELAGVYEQYF. CDR3 DNA: TGTGCCAGCAGCGAACTAGCGGGAGTCTACGAGCAGTACTTC.